This T cell receptor (beta chain) was recorded in a study of blood T cell repertoires in COVID-19. About the research overall: The United States, Italy and Spain provided the acute and convalescent COVID-19 samples. T cells, B-cell-depleted T cells, or PBMCs provided the cDNA or gDNA that served as material.

The assay was immunoSEQ multiplex PCR, and TCRdb's table has in-frame clones only and misses some. The sample has around 480,000 clones, roughly 87% seen once. The CDR3 has 14 amino acids. CDR1 is MDHEN and CDR2 is SYDVKM in the germline V gene. Participants spanned ages about 18 to 90 years and resided in 20 to 25 US areas. What the recovered Cohort 3 donors had was two negative PCRs, clearance, or symptom resolution. A word on this clone: The junction departs from germline at one end; a sequencing error may be responsible.

The chain links TRBV28 to TRBJ1-2; 11 bases agree with TRBD1. The sequencing input was PBMCs or T cells enriched from blood (not recorded which). The receptor's source is a woman younger than 30 who had recovered from COVID-19. In nucleotides, the CDR3 is TGCAGGACAGGGGGCGGTGTGGGGAGCTATGGCTACACCTTC. This translates into CRTGGGVGSYGYTF.